The 21 T cell receptor beta chains listed next were all sequenced from one sample in a study of graft-versus-host responses after intestinal transplantation (dated by TCRdb to about 2021). These TCRs' antigens remain unknown. Libraries were prepared through the immunoSEQ multiplex PCR assay. What TCRdb holds here is the immuneACCESS table cut down to in-frame rearrangements. Part of the clones is not present; checked against another copy, under half of the missing clones reflect an unresolved V gene, and the others are unexplained. This sample has 130,000 to 150,000 clones in its table, and around nine tenths of those were observed once. The top ten constitute approximately 0.2% of the sample. The time point label of this sample denotes: cells obtained before transplantation from donor or recipient. Specimen: unstimulated CD4+ T cells sorted from spleen or lymph node cells, collected before intestinal transplant. These receptor sequences come from a human donor who received an intestinal transplant.

This chain joins TRBV7-8 and TRBJ2-6; D might be TRBD1 (6 bases). The V and J ends lost 4 bases and 0 bases respectively, with 16 bases between them. Per the germline V gene, CDR1 is SGHVS and CDR2 is FQNEAQ. This CDR3 contains 18 residues. The CDR3 is CASSSRGHRSSGANVLTF. The CDR3 region has the DNA TGTGCCAGCAGCTCCCGGGGACATCGGAGCTCTGGGGCCAACGTCCTGACTTTC.

V is TRBV6-1 and J is TRBJ2-7; D not resolved. The germline V gene has CDR1 MNHNS and CDR2 SASEGT. CDR3 length: 11 residues. Trimming removed 7 bases at V and 3 bases at J, with 7 bases between. The CDR3 sequence: CASTFNYEQYF. The CDR3 DNA reads TGTGCCAGCACCTTCAACTACGAGCAGTACTTC.

The chain recombines TRBV5-5 with TRBJ2-6; no definite D call. This CDR3 contains 16 residues. Germline V lookup: CDR1 SGHKS, CDR2 YYEKEE (reference sequence). Between the trimmed V and J ends, which lost 3 bases and 0 bases, there was a span of 10 bases. The DNA of the CDR3 is TGTGCCAGCAGCTCCGGTCCCGGCTCTGGGGCCAACGTCCTGACTTTC. Translating it yields CASSSGPGSGANVLTF.

This clone has a handful of counts. This sample includes further DNA sequences coding for the same CDR3. V is TRBV19 and J is TRBJ2-7; 12 bases agree with TRBD2. Looked up from germline, CDR1 is LNHDA and CDR2 is SQIVND (reference sequence). V dropped 1 base and J dropped 0; count of bases not matched to a gene: 1. The CDR3 contains 16 residues. Here the CDR3 DNA reads TGTGCCAGTAGTATAGGACTAGCGGGAGTCTCCTACGAGCAGTACTTC. Translated: CASSIGLAGVSYEQYF.

The rearrangement uses TRBV4-1 and TRBJ2-5, with 14 bases identical to TRBD2. The CDR3 covers 17 residues. Germline CDR1 reads MGHRA; CDR2 reads YSYEKL. The trim removed 1 base at V and 4 bases at J, leaving 5 bases unmatched. For the CDR3, the DNA is TGCGCCAGCAGCCAAGGGAGCGGACTAGCGGGAGGAGAGACCCAGTACTTC. Translated: CASSQGSGLAGGETQYF.

The V gene is TRBV19, the J gene TRBJ1-5; D not certain. Germline V gives CDR1 LNHDA, CDR2 SQIVND (reference sequence). Trimming removed 5 bases from V and 0 bases from J, with 11 bases in between. The CDR3 spans 15 residues. Here the CDR3 DNA reads TGTGCCAGTAGTCCTCTCCGTTATAGCAATCAGCCCCAGCATTTT. It specifies CASSPLRYSNQPQHF. Full variable domain (remainder filled in from reference TRBV19 and TRBJ1-5): DGGITQSPKYLFRKEGQNVTLSCEQNLNHDAMYWYRQDPGQGLRLIYYSQIVNDFQKGDIAEGYSVSREKKESFPLTVTSAQKNPTAFYLCASSPLRYSNQPQHFGDGTRLSIL.

The chain uses TRBV2 and TRBJ1-1; D may be TRBD1 (5 bases). The germline gives CDR1 SNHLY, CDR2 FYNNEI. The V end was cut by 5 bases, the J end by 4 bases, with 14 bases between. The CDR3 runs to 14 residues. The CDR3 protein is CASSYQGESTEAFF. CDR3 coding DNA: TGTGCCAGCAGTTACCAGGGTGAATCCACTGAAGCTTTCTTT.

V and J are TRBV5-1 and TRBJ1-2, with TRBD1 as a possible D gene (5 bases). Germline V gene lookup returns CDR1 SGHRS and CDR2 YFSETQ. Deletions cut 6 bases from V and 2 bases from J, with 11 bases between. This CDR3 is built from 13 residues. CDR3 nucleotides: TGCGCCAGCACCCGGGACTCCAACTATGGCTACACCTTC. It encodes CASTRDSNYGYTF.

In its sample, this clone was seen once. The chain joins TRBV6-1 to TRBJ2-5; D is uncertain. In germline, CDR1 is MNHNS, CDR2 SASEGT. The CDR3 runs 13 residues. Trimming shortened V by 8 bases and J by 3 bases, and 13 bases separated the two germline ends. CDR3 loop: CASRSSGEETQYF. The CDR3 DNA is TGTGCCAGCCGTAGTTCAGGTGAAGAGACCCAGTACTTC.

V and J are TRBV19 and TRBJ2-1; either TRBD1 or TRBD2 may fit D (5 bases each). The V and J ends lost 0 bases and 5 bases respectively, with 14 bases between them. CDR1 is LNHDA, CDR2 SQIVND, per germline (reference sequence). This CDR3 region has 16 residues. The DNA of the CDR3 is TGTGCCAGTAGTATAGATCGAACTAGAGGGGACAATGAGCAGTTCTTC. This encodes CASSIDRTRGDNEQFF. Full variable domain (rest looked up from reference TRBV19 and TRBJ2-1): DGGITQSPKYLFRKEGQNVTLSCEQNLNHDAMYWYRQDPGQGLRLIYYSQIVNDFQKGDIAEGYSVSREKKESFPLTVTSAQKNPTAFYLCASSIDRTRGDNEQFFGPGTRLTVL.

The rearrangement joins TRBV4-3 to TRBJ2-1, with D tentatively TRBD1 (6 bases). The length of the CDR3 is 16 residues. Between the trimmed V and J ends, which lost 1 base and 0 bases, there was a span of 10 bases. Looked up from germline, CDR1 is LGHNA and CDR2 is YSLEER. The CDR3 DNA sequence: TGCGCCAGCAGCCAAGTTCCGGACAGCTCCTACAATGAGCAGTTCTTC. Amino acid sequence: CASSQVPDSSYNEQFF.

The CDR3 reads CASSLGFRTSYEQYF. The CDR3 DNA is TGTGCCAGCAGCTTGGGATTCCGTACCTCCTACGAGCAGTACTTC. The chain carries TRBV5-4 and TRBJ2-7; D is ambiguous. The V gene's germline CDR1 is SGHNT and CDR2 YYREEE (reference sequence). V was trimmed by 0 bases and J by 0 bases, leaving 10 bases between them. This CDR3 has 15 amino acids.

CDR3 coding DNA: TGTGCCAGCAGCCGAAGGGACTCTACCTACGAGCAGTACTTC. Its protein product is CASSRRDSTYEQYF. The chain uses TRBV6-6 and TRBJ2-7; weak D call: TRBD2 (6 bases). Between the trimmed V and J ends, which lost 6 bases and 2 bases, there was a span of 14 bases. The length of the CDR3 is 14 residues. The germline V gene has CDR1 MNHNY and CDR2 SVGAGI (reference sequence).

The chain recombines TRBV7-2 with TRBJ2-6; 8 positions match TRBD1. There are 17 residues in the CDR3. Per the germline V gene, CDR1 is SGHTA and CDR2 is FQGNSA. The V segment lost 6 bases and the J segment 0 bases; nucleotides outside the gene matches: 7. The CDR3 DNA follows: TGTGCCAGCAGGTTGACAGGGGTCCGCTCTGGGGCCAACGTCCTGACTTTC. It yields the protein CASRLTGVRSGANVLTF.

The genes are TRBV6-5 and TRBJ2-1, with 7 bases identical to TRBD1. Per the germline V gene, CDR1 is MNHEY and CDR2 is SVGAGI. CDR3 length equals 14 residues. The V segment lost 2 bases and the J segment 6 bases; nucleotides outside the gene matches: 4. The CDR3 here is CASSYLTGRNEQFF. DNA for the CDR3: TGTGCCAGCAGTTACCTGACAGGGCGCAATGAGCAGTTCTTC.

This clone was detected once. The chain employs TRBV7-6 and TRBJ1-1, with TRBD1 matching 7 bases. The CDR3 has 16 amino acids. V was pared by 5 bases and J by 2 bases, with 11 bases of the junction left unmatched. Germline V gene sequence: CDR1 SGHVS, CDR2 FNYEAQ. CDR3 sequence reads: CASSHHPTGSNTEAFF. As DNA, the CDR3 is TGTGCCAGCAGCCACCACCCGACAGGGTCAAACACTGAAGCTTTCTTT.

The CDR3 here is CASSLGQGPGELFF. In DNA, the CDR3 is TGTGCCAGCAGTTTAGGACAGGGCCCCGGGGAGCTGTTTTTT. The rearrangement uses TRBV28 and TRBJ2-2; 8 bases are a match to TRBD1. The CDR3 covers 14 residues. V was pared by 2 bases and J by 6 bases, with 2 bases of the junction left unmatched. Germline V gene data show CDR1 as MDHEN and CDR2 as SYDVKM.

The chain couples TRBV27 to TRBJ2-1; a possible D gene is TRBD2 (6 bases). The CDR3 totals 16 residues. V gave up 7 bases and J gave up 5 bases, with 21 bases separating them. CDR1 is MNHEY and CDR2 is SMNVEV in the germline V gene (reference sequence). The CDR3 DNA reads as TGTGCCAGCACCCCCCCCGGGGGAGTCGGGGACAATGAGCAGTTCTTC. Its translation is CASTPPGGVGDNEQFF.

The rearrangement uses TRBV18 and TRBJ1-2; 10 positions match TRBD1. There are 17 residues in the CDR3. The J segment lost 8 bases and the V segment lost 0 bases, leaving 12 bases of the junction unmatched. CDR1 is KGHSH and CDR2 is LQKENI in the germline V gene. CDR3 sequence (DNA): TGTGCCAGCTCACCACCGGCCCCCGGGACAGGGGTGGGCGGCTACACCTTC. The encoded protein is CASSPPAPGTGVGGYTF.

The rearrangement links TRBV28 to TRBJ1-1; D gene unclear. The CDR3 consists of 17 residues. The germline V gene has CDR1 MDHEN and CDR2 SYDVKM. With 5 bases removed from V and 0 bases from J, the gap between germline ends came to 19 bases. The DNA of the CDR3 is TGTGCCAGCAGTCCCCGGGAGGGTCACACCATGAACACTGAAGCTTTCTTT. Encoded protein: CASSPREGHTMNTEAFF.

The genes are TRBV9 and TRBJ1-6; 10 bases agree with TRBD1. The V and J ends lost 0 bases and 10 bases, in that order; junction bases with no gene match: 7. Germline values: CDR1 SGDLS, CDR2 YYNGEE. This CDR3 contains 16 residues. In DNA, the CDR3 is TGTGCCAGCAGCGTAGACGCTGACAGGGGGCTGTCACCCCTCCACTTT. Translated, it gives CASSVDADRGLSPLHF.